This T cell receptor (beta chain) was sequenced for a study of vaccination and CD4 T cells after COVID-19. Background on the study: Each person enrolled got two BNT162b2 or mRNA-1273 vaccine doses. Median time from COVID diagnosis to post-COVID sampling was 101 days (35 to 161). Cellular stimulation was performed using overlapping spike peptides derived from SARS-CoV-2, HCoV-NL63, HCoV-OC43 and HCoV-229E.

About this clonotype itself: Its antigen is unknown.

An Oncomine TCR Beta short-read assay was used to sequence the DNA from cultured CD4+ T cells. TCRdb called the PCR reads again in MiXCR, with one record for every CDR3 protein. Among about 14,000 distinct CDR3 sequences listed, over 25% were seen once. This CDR3 has 15 amino acids. V shed 3 bases, J shed 2 bases, and the junction held 4 bases outside the gene matches. The treatment here: roughly 11-day PBMC culture with coronavirus spike peptide pools or control peptides (ViraFEST assay). Researchers grew the cells for 10 days and then pulled out CD4+ T cells by negative selection. The chain is built from TRBV12-3 or TRBV12-4 and TRBJ1-2; 9 positions agree with TRBD1. The receptor comes from a human donor with COVID-19. Sequenced: cultured CD4+ T cells from blood. In DNA form, the CDR3 reads TGTGCCAGCAGTTTGTCCGGGACAGGGAACTATGGCTACACCTTC. It codes for CASSLSGTGNYGYTF.